A single sample is the source of the 5 T cell receptor beta chains below, sequenced in a study of cytomegalovirus exposure and HLA in healthy donors (dated by TCRdb to about 2017). Libraries were built with the immunoSEQ multiplex PCR assay. A mixture of 60 forward primers for TCR Vbeta segments and 13 reverse primers for TCR Jbeta segments was used in the multiplex PCR. The clones in this table, taken by TCRdb from immuneACCESS, are in-frame only. Not every clone is retained; where verified, under half of the shortfall comes from an unresolved V gene, and the cause of the rest is unknown. Recorded for this sample are over 95,000 clones; 74% of them occurred a single time. Roughly 4.2% of the sample is taken by the ten largest. Sequencing input: PBMCs. These receptors came from a woman aged 40 to 55 in good health and CMV-seropositive.

This clone was seen a single time. The V gene is TRBV5-1, the J gene TRBJ1-5; D ambiguous. The CDR3 loop spans 16 amino acids. Germline CDR1 SGHRS, CDR2 YFSETQ. The V gene lost 4 bases and the J gene lost 4 bases, with 18 bases spanning the gap. In DNA form, the CDR3 reads TGCGCCAGCAGCCCAGGACGGGTCGGGAGGAATCAGCCCCAGCATTTT. Translated, it gives CASSPGRVGRNQPQHF.

This CDR3 is CAWSVRRDTEAFF. CDR3 bases: TGTGCCTGGAGTGTTCGGCGGGACACTGAAGCTTTCTTT. The chain couples TRBV30 to TRBJ1-1; D remains unclear. This CDR3 region has 13 residues. V was clipped by 0 bases and J by 3 bases, with 8 bases between them. The germline CDR1 and CDR2 sequences are GTSNPN and SVGIG (reference sequence).

The rearrangement joins TRBV5-1 to TRBJ1-2; the match to TRBD1 covers 7 bases. Trimming at V came to 4 bases and at J to 6 bases, leaving 3 bases not matched to a gene. CDR3 size: 12 residues. The V gene's germline CDR1 is SGHRS and CDR2 YFSETQ. CDR3 coding DNA: TGCGCCAGCAGCCTACAGGGGAATGGCTACACCTTC. It codes for CASSLQGNGYTF.

This clone was counted only a few times. The gene calls are TRBV6-1 and TRBJ1-2; TRBD1 aligns across 8 bases. V lost 0 bases to trimming and J lost 6 bases; unmatched junction nucleotides: 3. Germline CDR1 is MNHNS and CDR2 is SASEGT. CDR3 length: 14 residues. CDR3 sequence (DNA): TGTGCCAGCAGTGAAGCGACAGGGGCCCATGGCTACACCTTC. Protein sequence: CASSEATGAHGYTF.

V is TRBV5-6 and J is TRBJ2-2; 8 bases map to TRBD1. V dropped 0 bases and J dropped 3; count of bases not matched to a gene: 4. This CDR3 has 16 residues. Germline-derived CDR1 and CDR2 are SGHDT and YYEEEE. The CDR3 region has the DNA TGTGCCAGCAGCTTGGTGCAGGGGGCGGACACCGGGGAGCTGTTTTTT. Translation: CASSLVQGADTGELFF.